Included here is one T cell receptor beta chain sequence, with context. What it binds is unknown. Ophthalmopathy cases scored 3 or more on the Clinical Activity Score and 4 or more on NOSPECS grade, with duration below 3 months. Exclusion followed for patients with uncontrolled infection, other autoimmune disease, pregnancy or lactation. CDR1 is MDHEN, CDR2 SYDVKM, per germline. Trimming took 3 bases from V and 1 from J, leaving 13 bases between them. The CDR3 runs to 16 residues. The investigators amplified TCR beta CDR3 regions from RNA transcripts. TCR CDR3 regions were first amplified by RT-PCR with HTBI primers. In TCRdb, the multiplex PCR reads were re-called with MiXCR into one record per CDR3 protein. This sample carries hundreds of thousands of distinct CDR3 sequences, around 16% of them seen once, and the ten largest clones take more than 3%. This sample was taken from a study of T cells in Graves' hyperthyroidism and ophthalmopathy. Study-level findings and limits: The blood repertoire included most of the expanded thyroid clonotypes above 0.001. In the analysis, a 13 V-J model separated ophthalmopathy from stable hyperthyroidism.

This clonotype was obtained from a woman in her 40s with Graves' ophthalmopathy. The J gene is TRBJ2-4, the V gene TRBV28; D not certain. Sequenced input: blood. CDR3 loop: CASSFPRTGAKNIQYF. Here the CDR3 DNA reads TGTGCCAGCAGTTTCCCCCGGACGGGCGCCAAAAACATTCAGTACTTC.